This T cell receptor (beta chain) was sequenced in a study of CXCR3-negative and CXCR3-positive naive CD8 T cells. Findings of the study overall: In cryopreserved cells, CXCR3 expression partially decreased, and fresh PBMCs were used in most assays.

The libraries of TRB cDNA were constructed through 5' RACE using UMI labels. One entry per CDR3 protein, without DNA, is what TCRdb gives after re-calling the 5' RACE reads. The specimen's table records 40,000 to 45,000 distinct CDR3 sequences. This CDR3 is 12 amino acids long. Germline CDR1 and CDR2: SEHNR and FQNEAQ (reference sequence). On this clonotype itself: Its antigen is unidentified.

The source material was memory CD8+ T cells from blood. The chain uses TRBV7-9 and TRBJ2-1. The TCR sequence derives from a human donor in good health. Some clones in this sample may be carry-over from other donors' samples. This chain's CDR3 is CASSFGYNEQFF.